This TCR beta chain was sequenced in a study of blood T cell repertoires in COVID-19. Background on the study: The cDNA or gDNA used as material had been derived from T cells, B-cell-depleted T cells, or PBMCs.

The method was immunoSEQ multiplex PCR; TCRdb's version includes in-frame clones alone and lacks a portion of them. The sample holds just over 95,000 clones, roughly 80% seen once. The receptor was isolated from a man at least 80 years old with acute or convalescent COVID-19. Sequenced input: peripheral blood.

The CDR3 coding sequence is TGTGCCAGCAGCCAAGCCCGGACTAGCGGGTCCGAGCAGTACTTC. This codes for CASSQARTSGSEQYF. The V gene is TRBV3-1 (or the pseudogene TRBV3-2), the J gene TRBJ2-7; TRBD2 aligns across 11 bases. The ends lost 1 base at V and 6 bases at J; junction bases unmatched: 5. This CDR3 region has 15 residues. Germline values: CDR1 LGHDT, CDR2 YNNKEL (reference sequence).